This paragraph covers one T cell receptor beta chain sequence. The sample originates from a study of T cell changes during pregnancy in multiple sclerosis. The CDR3 spans 14 residues. CDR1 is SGHTA, CDR2 FQGTGA, per germline. After removal of 4 bases from V and 5 bases from J, the junction contained 6 bases not matched to a gene. Using immunoSEQ multiplex PCR, the repertoire was profiled, and TCRdb retains in-frame clones only, with some absent. Of more than 45,000 clones listed, around 93% were seen once; the top ten hold approximately 0.58%. V gene TRBV7-3 combines with J gene TRBJ2-5; 8 bases align to TRBD1. The material was CD4+ T cells from peripheral blood mononuclear cells, obtained after pregnancy. The source of this sequence is a female donor with multiple sclerosis, enrolled in a pregnancy study. The CDR3 DNA reads TGTGCCAGCAGCTCCGGACAGGGAGGCGAGACCCAGTACTTC. Translated, it gives CASSSGQGGETQYF.